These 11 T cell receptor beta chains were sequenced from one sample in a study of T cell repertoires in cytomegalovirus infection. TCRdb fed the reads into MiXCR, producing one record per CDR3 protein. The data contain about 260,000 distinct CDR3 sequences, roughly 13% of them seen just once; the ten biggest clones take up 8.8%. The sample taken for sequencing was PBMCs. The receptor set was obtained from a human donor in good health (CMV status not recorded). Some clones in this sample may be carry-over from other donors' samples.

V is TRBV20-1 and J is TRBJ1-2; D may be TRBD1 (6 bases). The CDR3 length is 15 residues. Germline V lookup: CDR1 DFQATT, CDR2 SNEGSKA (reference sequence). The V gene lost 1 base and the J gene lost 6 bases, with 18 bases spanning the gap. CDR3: CSARGTNTGINGYTF. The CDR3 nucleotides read TGCAGTGCTAGAGGCACAAACACAGGGATTAATGGCTACACCTTC.

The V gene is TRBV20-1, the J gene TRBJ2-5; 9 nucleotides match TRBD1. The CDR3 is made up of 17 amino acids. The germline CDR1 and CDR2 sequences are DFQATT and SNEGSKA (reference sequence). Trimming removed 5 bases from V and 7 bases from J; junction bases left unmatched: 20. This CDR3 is CSALTGTGNRLSATQYF. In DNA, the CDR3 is TGCAGTGCTCTAACCGGGACAGGGAACCGGCTATCAGCGACCCAGTACTTC.

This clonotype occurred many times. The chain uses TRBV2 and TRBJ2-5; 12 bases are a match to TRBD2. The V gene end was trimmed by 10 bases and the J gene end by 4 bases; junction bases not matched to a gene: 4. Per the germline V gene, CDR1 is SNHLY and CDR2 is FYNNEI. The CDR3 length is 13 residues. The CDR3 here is CATSGLAGETQYF. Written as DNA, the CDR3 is TGTGCCACCTCGGGACTAGCGGGAGAGACCCAGTACTTC.

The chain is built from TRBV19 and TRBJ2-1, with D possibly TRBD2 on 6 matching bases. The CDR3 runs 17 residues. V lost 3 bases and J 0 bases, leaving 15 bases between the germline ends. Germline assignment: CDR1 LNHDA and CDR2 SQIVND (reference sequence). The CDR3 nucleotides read TGTGCCAGTAGTATTCTAAGCCCGGAGGGCTCCTACAATGAGCAGTTCTTC. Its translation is CASSILSPEGSYNEQFF.

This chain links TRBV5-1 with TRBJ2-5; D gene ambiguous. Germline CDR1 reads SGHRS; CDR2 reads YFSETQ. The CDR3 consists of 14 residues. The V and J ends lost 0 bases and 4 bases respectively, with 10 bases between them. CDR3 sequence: CASSLDPVGETQYF. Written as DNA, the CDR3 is TGCGCCAGCAGCTTGGACCCCGTAGGAGAGACCCAGTACTTC.

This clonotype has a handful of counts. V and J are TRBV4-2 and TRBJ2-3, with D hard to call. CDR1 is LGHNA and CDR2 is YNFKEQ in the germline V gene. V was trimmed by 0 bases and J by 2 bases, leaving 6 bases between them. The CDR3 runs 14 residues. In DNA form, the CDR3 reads TGTGCCAGCAGCCAAGATCACTCCACAGATACGCAGTATTTT. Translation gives CASSQDHSTDTQYF.

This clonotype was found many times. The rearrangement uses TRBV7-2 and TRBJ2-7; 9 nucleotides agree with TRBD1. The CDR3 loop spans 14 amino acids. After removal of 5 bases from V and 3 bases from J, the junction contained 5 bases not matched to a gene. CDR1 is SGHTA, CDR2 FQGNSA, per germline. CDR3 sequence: CASSPGQGNYEQYF. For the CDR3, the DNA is TGTGCCAGCAGCCCGGGACAGGGAAACTACGAGCAGTACTTC.

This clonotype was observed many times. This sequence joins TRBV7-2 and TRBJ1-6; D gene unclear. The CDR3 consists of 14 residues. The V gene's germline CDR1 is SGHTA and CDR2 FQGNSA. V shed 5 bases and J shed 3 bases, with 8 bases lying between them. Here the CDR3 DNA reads TGTGCCAGCAGCCCGGGAGACTATAATTCACCCCTCCACTTT. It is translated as CASSPGDYNSPLHF.

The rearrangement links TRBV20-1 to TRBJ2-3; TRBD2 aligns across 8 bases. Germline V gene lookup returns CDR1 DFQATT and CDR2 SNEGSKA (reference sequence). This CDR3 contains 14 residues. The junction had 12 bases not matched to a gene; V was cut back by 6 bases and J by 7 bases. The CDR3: CSAIAGPEGNTQYF. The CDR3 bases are TGCAGTGCCATAGCGGGGCCCGAGGGTAATACGCAGTATTTT.

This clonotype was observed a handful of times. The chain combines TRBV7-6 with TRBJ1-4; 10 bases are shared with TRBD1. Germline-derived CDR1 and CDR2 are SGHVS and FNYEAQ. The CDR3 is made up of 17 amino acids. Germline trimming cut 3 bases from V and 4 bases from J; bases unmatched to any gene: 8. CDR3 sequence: CASSLGTGENDNEKLFF. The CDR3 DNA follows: TGTGCCAGCAGCTTGGGGACAGGGGAAAATGATAATGAAAAACTGTTTTTT.

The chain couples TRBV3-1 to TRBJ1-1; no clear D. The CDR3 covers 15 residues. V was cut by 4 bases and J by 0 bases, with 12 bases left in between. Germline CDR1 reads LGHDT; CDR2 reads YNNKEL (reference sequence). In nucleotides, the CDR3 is TGTGCCAGCAGCCGTTTATCAGGAGTGAACACTGAAGCTTTCTTT. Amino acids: CASSRLSGVNTEAFF.